The clone carrying this TCR beta chain turned up a few times. TCRdb recomputed calls from the reads with MiXCR, one row per CDR3 protein. The sample lists roughly 760,000 distinct CDR3 sequences, 35% occurring once. These data are taken from a study of T cell repertoires in cytomegalovirus infection. For the study at large: Public TCR beta signatures indicated both CMV infection and matching HLA type.

The TCR sequence derives from a human donor in good health (CMV status not recorded). Some clones in this sample may be carry-over from other donors' samples. The sequencing input was PBMCs.

The chain's CDR3 is CASSLPSGGGRNEQFF. The CDR3 DNA reads as TGTGCCAGCAGCTTACCGTCTGGGGGAGGGAGGAATGAGCAGTTCTTC. The chain couples TRBV7-2 to TRBJ2-1, with 7 nucleotides matching TRBD2. J gave up 7 bases and V 2 bases, and 11 bases lay outside the gene matches. The CDR3 length is 16 residues. The germline V gene has CDR1 SGHTA and CDR2 FQGNSA. The whole variable domain, remainder taken from reference TRBV7-2 and TRBJ2-1, is GAGVSQSPSNKVTEKGKDVELRCDPISGHTALYWYRQSLGQGLEFLIYFQGNSAPDKSGLPSDRFSAERTGGSVSTLTIQRTQQEDSAVYLCASSLPSGGGRNEQFFGPGTRLTVL.